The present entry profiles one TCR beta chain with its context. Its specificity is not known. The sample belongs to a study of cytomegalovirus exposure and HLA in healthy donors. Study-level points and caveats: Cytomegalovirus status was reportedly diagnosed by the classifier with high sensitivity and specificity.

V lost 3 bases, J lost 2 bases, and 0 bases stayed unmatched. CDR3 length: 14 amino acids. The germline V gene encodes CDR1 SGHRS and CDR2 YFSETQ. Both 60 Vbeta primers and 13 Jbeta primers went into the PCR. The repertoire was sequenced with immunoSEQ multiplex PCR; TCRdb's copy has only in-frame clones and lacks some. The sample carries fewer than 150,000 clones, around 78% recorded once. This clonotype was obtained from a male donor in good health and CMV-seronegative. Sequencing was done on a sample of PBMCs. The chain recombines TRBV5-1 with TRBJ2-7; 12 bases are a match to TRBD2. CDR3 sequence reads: CASSWTSGAYEQYF. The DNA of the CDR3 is TGCGCCAGCAGCTGGACTAGCGGGGCCTACGAGCAGTACTTC. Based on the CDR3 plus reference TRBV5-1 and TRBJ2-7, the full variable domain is KAGVTQTPRYLIKTRGQQVTLSCSPISGHRSVSWYQQTPGQGLQFLFEYFSETQRNKGNFPGRFSGRQFSNSRSEMNVSTLELGDSALYLCASSWTSGAYEQYFGPGTRLTVT.